This T cell receptor (beta chain) appears in the sequencing data of a study of T cell responses to AZD1222 COVID-19 vaccine. The protocol was immunoSEQ multiplex PCR, while the TCRdb copy is restricted to in-frame clones and leaves out a portion. The sample shows some 150,000 clones, about 88% of them seen only once. Study-wide results and caveats: Among vaccine-associated CD4 TCRs, coverage spanned spike, with dominance at 160-218 and 743-854. The donors showed a predominance of white British ancestry and of females, with possible underestimation of clonal diversity.

In germline, CDR1 is MDHEN, CDR2 SYDVKM. The CDR3 covers 14 residues. Losses at the gene ends were 6 bases for V and 9 bases for J; bases not matched to a gene: 10. Only one count was recorded for this clone. Its antigen is unknown. The sequence derives from an adult who received the AZD1222 COVID-19 vaccine. Sequenced material: peripheral blood, taken 28 days after the second AZD1222 dose. The V and J genes are TRBV28 and TRBJ2-2; TRBD2 matches at 7 bases. The CDR3 sequence is CASRVGGSLRELFF. CDR3 nucleotides: TGTGCCAGCAGGGTAGGCGGGAGCCTACGGGAGCTGTTTTTT.